What follows are 32 T cell receptor beta chains derived from one specimen sequenced in a study of T cells after somatic rescue of genetic block. The method was immunoSEQ multiplex PCR; TCRdb's version includes in-frame clones alone and lacks a portion of them. The data hold 55,000 to 70,000 clones, with 92% observed a single time. Sequenced material: peripheral blood mononuclear cells (PBMCs). These receptors came from a man aged 35 to 55.

V gene TRBV6-1 combines with J gene TRBJ1-5; D might be TRBD1 (5 bases). The CDR3 spans 16 residues. V was pared by 4 bases and J by 2 bases, with 15 bases between. CDR1 is MNHNS and CDR2 is SASEGT in the germline V gene. The CDR3 sequence is CASSGALQGGNQPQHF. In DNA form, the CDR3 reads TGTGCCAGCAGTGGGGCCCTCCAGGGCGGCAATCAGCCCCAGCATTTT.

The chain couples TRBV21-1 to TRBJ1-1. TRBV21-1 is listed as a pseudogene. The CDR3 spans 13 residues. CDR3 sequence: CASSPERGAEAFF. Here the CDR3 DNA reads TGTGCCAGCAGCCCAGAGCGGGGTGCTGAAGCTTTCTTT.

This clone was counted once. This chain links TRBV18 with TRBJ2-6; D uncertain. Germline CDR1 is KGHSH and CDR2 is LQKENI. The CDR3 loop spans 16 amino acids. Trimming took off 2 bases at V and 2 bases at J, with 10 bases between the two ends. The CDR3 DNA reads as TGTGCCAGCTCACCAGGGGTTGGGACTGGGGCCAACGTCCTGACTTTC. This codes for CASSPGVGTGANVLTF.

The chain joins TRBV15 to TRBJ1-4, with 9 bases identical to TRBD1. Germline-derived CDR1 and CDR2 are LNHNV and YYDKDF (reference sequence). This CDR3 is built from 16 residues. J lost 8 bases, V lost 1 base, and 8 bases had no gene match. CDR3 region: CATSRAKGGQGEKLFF. CDR3 DNA sequence: TGTGCCACCAGCAGAGCGAAGGGCGGACAGGGGGAAAAACTGTTTTTT.

CDR3 bases: TGTGCCAGCTCCTTTAGCGGGACGCGCTACAATGAGCAGTTCTTC. Its protein is CASSFSGTRYNEQFF. The chain links TRBV18 to TRBJ2-1; TRBD2 aligns across 8 bases. V trimming: 6 bases; J trimming: 3 bases; junction bases outside the gene matches: 7. The germline CDR1 and CDR2 sequences are KGHSH and LQKENI. This CDR3 has 15 amino acids.

The chain combines TRBV6-5 with TRBJ1-4; tentatively, D is TRBD1 (6 bases). The germline V gene encodes CDR1 MNHEY and CDR2 SVGAGI. With 2 bases removed from V and 4 bases from J, the gap between germline ends came to 8 bases. This CDR3 region has 14 residues. CDR3 protein: CASSYHRVNEKLFF. DNA for the CDR3: TGTGCCAGCAGTTACCACAGGGTTAATGAAAAACTGTTTTTT.

This clone showed up just a few times. J is TRBJ1-1 and V is TRBV2; D is uncertain. Germline V gives CDR1 SNHLY, CDR2 FYNNEI. V dropped 5 bases and J dropped 1 base, with 11 bases sitting between them. The CDR3 runs to 14 residues. The CDR3 region is CASSTPWGNTEAFF. The CDR3 bases are TGTGCCAGCAGTACCCCGTGGGGGAACACTGAAGCTTTCTTT.

This sequence joins TRBV15 and TRBJ2-1, with 7 bases that match TRBD1. The germline gives CDR1 LNHNV, CDR2 YYDKDF (reference sequence). The CDR3 sequence is 14 residues long. After removal of 0 bases from V and 8 bases from J, the junction contained 4 bases not matched to a gene. The CDR3 loop reads CATSRDRQGYEQFF. CDR3 DNA sequence: TGTGCCACCAGCAGAGATCGACAGGGCTATGAGCAGTTCTTC.

V and J are TRBV6-1 and TRBJ2-3, with D hard to call. Germline V gene sequence: CDR1 MNHNS, CDR2 SASEGT. V gave up 1 base and J gave up 2 bases, with 7 bases separating them. The CDR3 length is 14 residues. CDR3 region: CASSEGWTTDTQYF. Here the CDR3 DNA reads TGTGCCAGCAGTGAAGGTTGGACCACAGATACGCAGTATTTT.

This clone occurred once. The chain is built from TRBV10-1 and TRBJ2-7; D call uncertain. The CDR3 is 12 amino acids. Trimming left V 8 bases short and J 0 bases short, with 8 bases between. Per germline, CDR1 WNHNN and CDR2 SYGVQD (reference sequence). In nucleotides, the CDR3 is TGCGCCAGCGGCACAACCTCCTACGAGCAGTACTTC. As protein: CASGTTSYEQYF.

The chain combines TRBV7-2 with TRBJ1-5; tentatively, D is TRBD1 (6 bases). Trimming cost V 3 bases and J 7 bases, with 13 bases left between them. The V gene's germline CDR1 is SGHTA and CDR2 FQGNSA. CDR3 length: 14 amino acids. CDR3 DNA sequence: TGTGCCAGCAGCTTGGGGGGGGGCGGACAGCCCCAGCATTTT. Amino acid sequence: CASSLGGGGQPQHF.

The chain carries TRBV30 and TRBJ2-2; D gene ambiguous. The CDR3 has 13 residues. CDR1 GTSNPN and CDR2 SVGIG come from the germline V gene (reference sequence). Trimming shortened V by 0 bases and J by 0 bases, and 2 bases separated the two germline ends. The CDR3 region is CAWSVPNTGELFF. The DNA for the CDR3 is TGTGCCTGGAGTGTACCGAACACCGGGGAGCTGTTTTTT.

The rearrangement links TRBV20-1 to TRBJ1-1; TRBD1 is a possible D gene (5 bases). The CDR3 contains 11 residues. Per germline, CDR1 DFQATT and CDR2 SNEGSKA (reference sequence). The germline V and J ends were trimmed by 5 bases and 6 bases, with 10 bases remaining between them. The CDR3 region has the DNA TGCAGTGCTCGGGTGGGGGCTGAAGCTTTCTTT. Amino acid sequence: CSARVGAEAFF.

The chain is built from TRBV6-5 and TRBJ2-7; D is undetermined. V was shortened by 5 bases and J by 2 bases, with 16 bases between the two germline ends. Germline CDR1 is MNHEY and CDR2 is SVGAGI. CDR3 length: 15 residues. CDR3: CASSIRITGPYEQYF. For the CDR3, the DNA is TGTGCCAGCAGTATCAGGATTACGGGTCCCTACGAGCAGTACTTC.

V is TRBV6-1 and J is TRBJ1-6; D gene unclear. Trimming stripped 7 bases from V and 6 bases from J, with 13 bases between. Germline values: CDR1 MNHNS, CDR2 SASEGT. CDR3 length: 14 residues. The CDR3 DNA follows: TGTGCCAGCACCGCCCGGGTTACTAATTCACCCCTCCACTTT. Translated: CASTARVTNSPLHF.

This chain joins TRBV12-2 and TRBJ1-1. TRBV12-2 is a recognized pseudogene. The length of the CDR3 is 10 residues. CDR3: CASRPLRAFF. The CDR3 DNA follows: TGTGCAAGTCGCCCTCTGAGAGCTTTCTTT.

This chain uses TRBV29-1 with TRBJ1-1; possible D gene TRBD1, 6 bases. V dropped 4 bases and J dropped 0 bases, with 15 bases sitting between them. Germline-derived CDR1 and CDR2 are SQVTM and ANQGSEA. The CDR3 length is 15 residues. As DNA, the CDR3 is TGCAGCGTTGCTGGACAGAATAACCTGAACACTGAAGCTTTCTTT. It specifies CSVAGQNNLNTEAFF.

V and J are TRBV5-1 and TRBJ2-3, with 8 bases matching TRBD1. Germline V gives CDR1 SGHRS, CDR2 YFSETQ. With V trimmed by 4 bases and J by 4 bases, 11 bases remained unmatched. The CDR3 has 16 amino acids. In nucleotides, the CDR3 is TGCGCCAGCAGCCCGGACAGGGTGGGGGCGTCAGATACGCAGTATTTT. It codes for CASSPDRVGASDTQYF. Supplemented by reference TRBV5-1 and TRBJ2-3, the full variable domain reads KAGVTQTPRYLIKTRGQQVTLSCSPISGHRSVSWYQQTPGQGLQFLFEYFSETQRNKGNFPGRFSGRQFSNSRSEMNVSTLELGDSALYLCASSPDRVGASDTQYFGPGTRLTVL.

This chain links TRBV5-1 with TRBJ2-7, with TRBD2 matching over 8 bases. From germline, CDR1 is SGHRS and CDR2 YFSETQ. The CDR3 spans 15 residues. With V trimmed by 0 bases and J by 2 bases, 4 bases remained unmatched. The CDR3 DNA sequence: TGCGCCAGCAGCTTGGGGGCGGGGGGACCCTACGAGCAGTACTTC. This codes for CASSLGAGGPYEQYF.

CDR3 sequence reads: CASSSSGGATGELFF. Here the CDR3 DNA reads TGCGCCAGCAGCTCTAGCGGGGGGGCCACCGGGGAGCTGTTTTTT. The rearrangement uses TRBV5-1 and TRBJ2-2, with 12 positions matching TRBD2. The V segment lost 3 bases and the J segment 4 bases; nucleotides outside the gene matches: 1. Germline values: CDR1 SGHRS, CDR2 YFSETQ. The CDR3 runs 15 residues.

The chain has TRBV7-3 and TRBJ2-2, with unresolved D. Per germline, CDR1 SGHTA and CDR2 FQGTGA. The CDR3 runs to 15 residues. V was trimmed by 1 base and J by 1 base, leaving 7 bases between them. In nucleotides, the CDR3 is TGTGCCAGCAGCTTAAACCTGGGGAACACCGGGGAGCTGTTTTTT. Translation gives CASSLNLGNTGELFF.

The J gene is TRBJ2-1, the V gene TRBV7-2; tentatively, D is TRBD1 (5 bases). V was clipped by 2 bases and J by 8 bases, with 10 bases between them. This CDR3 region has 13 residues. The germline V gene has CDR1 SGHTA and CDR2 FQGNSA. CDR3 nucleotides: TGTGCCAGCAGCTTACGGCTAGGGGATGAGCAGTTCTTC. This sequence encodes CASSLRLGDEQFF.

This clone has only one observation. The chain links TRBV9 to TRBJ2-2; weak D call: TRBD1 (5 bases). V was pared by 1 base and J by 1 base, with 11 bases between. CDR3 length equals 16 residues. Germline values: CDR1 SGDLS, CDR2 YYNGEE. The CDR3 DNA is TGTGCCAGCAGCGTAACAGGACGAGAGAACACCGGGGAGCTGTTTTTT. Translated, it gives CASSVTGRENTGELFF.

This chain connects TRBV4-1 to TRBJ2-1; D uncertain. V dropped 1 base and J dropped 4 bases, with 17 bases sitting between them. Germline V gene data show CDR1 as MGHRA and CDR2 as YSYEKL. This CDR3 comprises 17 residues. The CDR3 loop reads CASSQGVVAGPYNEQFF. The CDR3 DNA follows: TGCGCCAGCAGCCAAGGTGTGGTGGCAGGACCTTACAATGAGCAGTTCTTC.

The chain uses TRBV29-1 and TRBJ2-5; 11 bases fit TRBD1. The germline V gene has CDR1 SQVTM and CDR2 ANQGSEA. V dropped 7 bases and J dropped 5; count of bases not matched to a gene: 12. The CDR3 loop spans 15 amino acids. This chain's CDR3 is CSAQPGQGVWETQYF. The CDR3 coding sequence is TGCAGCGCACAGCCGGGACAGGGGGTTTGGGAGACCCAGTACTTC.

This sequence joins TRBV5-1 and TRBJ2-5; TRBD1 matches at 11 bases. There are 15 residues in the CDR3. Losses at the gene ends were 0 bases for V and 4 bases for J; bases not matched to a gene: 2. Germline loops: CDR1 SGHRS, CDR2 YFSETQ. The CDR3 DNA is TGCGCCAGCAGCTTGGGCGGGACAGGGGGAGAGACCCAGTACTTC. Its protein product is CASSLGGTGGETQYF.

The V gene is TRBV7-3, the J gene TRBJ2-5; 8 positions agree with TRBD1. Germline CDR1 reads SGHTA; CDR2 reads FQGTGA. The CDR3 sequence is 16 residues long. V shed 6 bases and J 3 bases; nucleotides not matched to a gene: 12. CDR3 in DNA: TGTGCCAGCAGTCCCAACCCCGGGACAGGAAAAGAGACCCAGTACTTC. This encodes CASSPNPGTGKETQYF.

The CDR3: CASSRLAGDEQYF. In nucleotides, the CDR3 is TGTGCCAGCAGCCGTCTAGCGGGGGACGAGCAGTACTTC. The V call is TRBV11-3, the J call TRBJ2-7, with 10 bases matching TRBD2. This CDR3 contains 13 residues. Looked up from germline, CDR1 is SGHNT and CDR2 is YENEEA. J gave up 5 bases and V 5 bases, and 3 bases lay outside the gene matches.

The chain couples TRBV11-2 to TRBJ1-1; no reliable D call. The CDR3 spans 13 residues. The V end was cut by 0 bases, the J end by 7 bases, with 9 bases between. The V gene's germline CDR1 is SGHAT and CDR2 FQNNGV. CDR3 nucleotides: TGTGCCAGCAGCTTAGAACGCGACGATGAAGCTTTCTTT. Residues: CASSLERDDEAFF.

J is TRBJ1-4 and V is TRBV5-4; D is unresolved. Germline CDR1 is SGHNT and CDR2 is YYREEE (reference sequence). The CDR3 is made up of 13 amino acids. Trimming shortened V by 2 bases and J by 11 bases, and 13 bases separated the two germline ends. CDR3 in DNA: TGTGCCAGCAGCTTTGACGGCGGAGGGAAACTGTTTTTT. This encodes CASSFDGGGKLFF.

The chain has TRBV5-4 and TRBJ2-3; D may correspond to TRBD1 or TRBD2 (5 bases each). Germline V gives CDR1 SGHNT, CDR2 YYREEE (reference sequence). This CDR3 is 16 amino acids long. Trimming removed 4 bases at V and 0 bases at J, with 15 bases between. CDR3 loop: CASSIQGVGSTDTQYF. The DNA of the CDR3 is TGTGCCAGCAGCATTCAGGGAGTCGGGAGCACAGATACGCAGTATTTT.

DNA of the CDR3: TGTGCCAGCAGTGCGGCGGGACGGCGCTCTGGGGCCAACGTCCTGACTTTC. Protein: CASSAAGRRSGANVLTF. The genes are TRBV2 and TRBJ2-6, with a weak D call TRBD2 (6 bases). The CDR3 has 17 amino acids. Germline-derived CDR1 and CDR2 are SNHLY and FYNNEI. Between the trimmed V and J ends, which lost 4 bases and 0 bases, there was a span of 13 bases.